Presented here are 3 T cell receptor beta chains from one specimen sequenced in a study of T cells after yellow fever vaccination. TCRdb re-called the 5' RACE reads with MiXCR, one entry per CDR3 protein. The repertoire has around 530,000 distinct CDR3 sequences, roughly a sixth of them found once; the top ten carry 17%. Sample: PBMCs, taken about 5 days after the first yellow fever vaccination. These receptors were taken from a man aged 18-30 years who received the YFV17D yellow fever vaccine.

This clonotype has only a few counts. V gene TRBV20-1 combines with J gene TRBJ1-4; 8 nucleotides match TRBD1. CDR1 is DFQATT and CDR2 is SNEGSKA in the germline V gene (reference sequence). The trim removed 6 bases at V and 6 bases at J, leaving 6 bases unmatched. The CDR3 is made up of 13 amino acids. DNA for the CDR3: TGCAGTGCCTGGACAGGGTCGGATGAAAAACTGTTTTTT. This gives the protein CSAWTGSDEKLFF.

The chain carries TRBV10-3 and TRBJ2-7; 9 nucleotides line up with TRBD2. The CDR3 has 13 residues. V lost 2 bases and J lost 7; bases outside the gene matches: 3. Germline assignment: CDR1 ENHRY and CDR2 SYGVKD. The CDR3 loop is CAISEPLAGEQYF. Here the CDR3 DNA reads TGTGCCATCAGTGAGCCCCTAGCGGGAGAGCAGTACTTC.

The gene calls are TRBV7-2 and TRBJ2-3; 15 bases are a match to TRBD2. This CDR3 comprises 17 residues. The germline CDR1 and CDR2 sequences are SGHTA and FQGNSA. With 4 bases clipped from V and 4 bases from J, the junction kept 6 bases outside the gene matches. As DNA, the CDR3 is TGTGCCAGCAGCTCCGGACTAGCGGGGGGGTTCGCAGATACGCAGTATTTT. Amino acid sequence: CASSSGLAGGFADTQYF.